This entry lists 10 T cell receptor beta chains sequenced from one sample in a study of T-cell reconstitution after alpha-beta-depleted transplantation in children. Study observations and caveats: Fresh T-cell production supplied most of the T-cell counts and diversity seen one year after transplant.

A TCRbeta library incorporating unique molecular identifiers was prepared. Each CDR3 protein gets one entry after TCRdb re-called the PCR reads with MiXCR. This table has about 300,000 distinct CDR3 sequences, over 7% appearing once. The antigens of these receptors remain unknown. This specimen consisted of peripheral blood, obtained 360 days after TCRalphabeta/CD19-depleted stem cell transplant. Receptors were obtained from a female patient aged 2-15 years who had a stem cell transplant for Fanconi anemia, so the T cells may come from the graft donor.

At least ten counts were recorded for this clonotype. The chain couples TRBV18 to TRBJ1-1, with TRBD1 identical over 7 bases. J was trimmed by 4 bases and V by 0 bases; bases with no gene match: 8. The CDR3 consists of 16 residues. Germline V gene data show CDR1 as KGHSH and CDR2 as LQKENI. CDR3 loop: CASSPPVGKGATEAFF. The CDR3 nucleotides read TGTGCCAGCTCACCACCGGTAGGAAAGGGGGCCACTGAAGCTTTCTTT.

This clonotype was seen ten or more times. This chain connects TRBV9 to TRBJ2-4, with 8 positions matching TRBD2. After removal of 0 bases from V and 0 bases from J, the junction contained 5 bases not matched to a gene. Germline assignment: CDR1 SGDLS and CDR2 YYNGEE. The CDR3 is made up of 17 amino acids. CDR3 region: CASSVDPAGGAKNIQYF. The CDR3 DNA sequence: TGTGCCAGCAGCGTAGATCCGGCGGGGGGAGCCAAAAACATTCAGTACTTC.

This clonotype was seen at least ten times. V usage is TRBV4-1 and J usage is TRBJ2-2, with 8 bases aligning to TRBD1. The CDR3 consists of 15 residues. J was trimmed by 4 bases and V by 2 bases; bases with no gene match: 3. The germline CDR1 and CDR2 sequences are MGHRA and YSYEKL. The CDR3, as DNA: TGCGCCAGCAGCCAATGGACAGGGCTCACCGGGGAGCTGTTTTTT. Residues: CASSQWTGLTGELFF.

This clonotype was observed many times. V is TRBV5-1 and J is TRBJ1-1, with 11 nucleotides matching TRBD1. V trimming: 0 bases; J trimming: 4 bases; junction bases outside the gene matches: 8. From germline, CDR1 is SGHRS and CDR2 YFSETQ. The CDR3 covers 17 residues. CDR3 protein: CASSLEGQGVGGTEAFF. CDR3 DNA sequence: TGCGCCAGCAGCTTGGAGGGACAGGGGGTAGGAGGCACTGAAGCTTTCTTT. The variable domain in full, completed from reference TRBV5-1 and TRBJ1-1, reads KAGVTQTPRYLIKTRGQQVTLSCSPISGHRSVSWYQQTPGQGLQFLFEYFSETQRNKGNFPGRFSGRQFSNSRSEMNVSTLELGDSALYLCASSLEGQGVGGTEAFFGQGTRLTVV.

This clonotype was detected many times. The chain links TRBV10-3 to TRBJ2-3; D possibly matches TRBD1 or TRBD2 (6 bases each). Trimming shortened V by 5 bases and J by 5 bases, and 14 bases separated the two germline ends. The CDR3 extends over 14 amino acids. Germline V gene lookup returns CDR1 ENHRY and CDR2 SYGVKD. The CDR3 region is CAISPRGVQDTQYF. The CDR3 DNA reads TGTGCCATCAGTCCGAGGGGGGTTCAAGATACGCAGTATTTT.

This clonotype has just a few counts. V gene TRBV4-3 combines with J gene TRBJ1-4, with 8 bases that match TRBD1. Unmatched junction bases numbered 12, after V lost 0 bases and J lost 6 bases. CDR1 and CDR2 (germline): LGHNA, YSLEER. This CDR3 comprises 18 residues. CDR3 bases: TGCGCCAGCAGCCAAGATTACGTCCCGGGACAGGTGTATGAAAAACTGTTTTTT. Amino acid sequence: CASSQDYVPGQVYEKLFF.

There are many counts of this clonotype. This chain uses TRBV20-1 with TRBJ2-5; TRBD2 might be the D (7 bases). The germline V gene encodes CDR1 DFQATT and CDR2 SNEGSKA (reference sequence). The V end was cut by 3 bases, the J end by 4 bases, with 12 bases between. The CDR3 runs 13 residues. The CDR3 loop reads CSASKGGGETQYF. The CDR3 DNA reads as TGCAGTGCTAGTAAGGGAGGGGGAGAGACCCAGTACTTC.

The rearrangement links TRBV2 to TRBJ1-3, with 7 bases fitting TRBD1. The germline V gene has CDR1 SNHLY and CDR2 FYNNEI. The CDR3 loop spans 13 amino acids. Unmatched junction bases numbered 5, after V lost 8 bases and J lost 4 bases. CDR3 nucleotides: TGTGCCAGCTTGATGGACAGGGGAAACACCATATATTTT. This codes for CASLMDRGNTIYF.

This clonotype showed up just a few times. The chain recombines TRBV2 with TRBJ1-2; 9 nucleotides line up with TRBD1. CDR3 size: 14 residues. With V trimmed by 6 bases and J by 1 base, 3 bases remained unmatched. The germline V gene encodes CDR1 SNHLY and CDR2 FYNNEI. CDR3 loop: CASRGDRVNYGYTF. The CDR3 coding sequence is TGTGCCAGCAGAGGGGACAGGGTTAACTATGGCTACACCTTC.

This rearrangement joins TRBV7-6 to TRBJ2-3; D not resolved. CDR3 length equals 15 residues. Between the trimmed V and J ends, which lost 1 base and 2 bases, there was a span of 10 bases. Germline V gene lookup returns CDR1 SGHVS and CDR2 FNYEAQ. CDR3 in amino acids: CASSLGGANTDTQYF. The CDR3 nucleotides are TGTGCCAGCAGCTTAGGCGGAGCCAACACAGATACGCAGTATTTT.